This TCR beta chain was sequenced for a study of CD8+ T cells in alopecia areata. In each case, RNA was isolated and then reverse transcribed into cDNA as the sequencing template. Data came from immunoSEQ multiplex PCR; TCRdb stores just in-frame clones and leaves some out. In the table there are 150,000 to 200,000 clones, under 70% of which are singletons. The treatment is: oral pan-JAK inhibitor, 5-10 mg twice daily. Punch biopsies of lesional scalp, plus peripheral blood, were taken from alopecia areata patients. From PBMCs, CD4+ and CD8+ T cells were sorted. This CDR3 comprises 13 residues. Germline CDR1 SQVTM, CDR2 ANQGSEA. V lost 6 bases and J lost 4, with 13 bases in between. This clone was seen only a few times. Its antigen is still unknown. Study results and limitations: Tofacitinib produced a significant decrease in scalp clonality and in expanded CD8+ clones among the top 100. The study found higher clonality in lesional than normal scalp, especially in alopecia totalis/universalis.

The sample in question was CD4+ T cells sorted from blood, obtained at week 4, from a patient treated with tofacitinib. The rearrangement uses TRBV29-1 and TRBJ1-5, with D uncertain. The receptor comes from a human donor with alopecia areata. The CDR3: CSVQRAENQPQHF. For the CDR3, the DNA is TGCAGCGTACAACGGGCAGAAAATCAGCCCCAGCATTTT.